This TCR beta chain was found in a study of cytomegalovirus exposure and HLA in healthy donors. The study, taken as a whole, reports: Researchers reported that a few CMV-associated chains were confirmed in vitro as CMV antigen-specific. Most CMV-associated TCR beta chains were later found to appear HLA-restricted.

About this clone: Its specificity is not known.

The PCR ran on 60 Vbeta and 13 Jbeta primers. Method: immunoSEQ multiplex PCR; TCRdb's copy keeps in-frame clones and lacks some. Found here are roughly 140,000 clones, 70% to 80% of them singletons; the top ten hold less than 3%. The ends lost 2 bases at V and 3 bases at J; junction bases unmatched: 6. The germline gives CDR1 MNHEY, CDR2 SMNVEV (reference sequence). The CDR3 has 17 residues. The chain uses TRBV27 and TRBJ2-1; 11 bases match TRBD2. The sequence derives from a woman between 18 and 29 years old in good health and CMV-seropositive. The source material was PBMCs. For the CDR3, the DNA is TGTGCCAGCAGTTTACGGCTAGCGGGGGGCCTCTACAATGAGCAGTTCTTC. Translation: CASSLRLAGGLYNEQFF.